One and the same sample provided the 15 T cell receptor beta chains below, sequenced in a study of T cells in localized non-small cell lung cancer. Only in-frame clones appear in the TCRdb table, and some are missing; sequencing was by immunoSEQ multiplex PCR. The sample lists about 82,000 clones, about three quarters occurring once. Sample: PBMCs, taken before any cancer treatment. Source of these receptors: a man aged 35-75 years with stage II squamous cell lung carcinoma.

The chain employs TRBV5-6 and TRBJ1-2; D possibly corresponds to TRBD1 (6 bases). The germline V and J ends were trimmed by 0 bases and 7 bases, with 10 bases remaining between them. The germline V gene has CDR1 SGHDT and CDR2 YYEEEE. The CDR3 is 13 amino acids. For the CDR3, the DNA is TGTGCCAGCAGCTTGGTAGGGGGAGGTGGCTACACCTTC. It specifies CASSLVGGGGYTF.

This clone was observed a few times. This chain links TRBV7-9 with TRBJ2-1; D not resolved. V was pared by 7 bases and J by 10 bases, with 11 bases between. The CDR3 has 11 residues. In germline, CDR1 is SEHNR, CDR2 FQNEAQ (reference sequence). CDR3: CASNLGREQFF. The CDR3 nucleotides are TGTGCCAGCAACCTTGGGCGGGAGCAGTTCTTC.

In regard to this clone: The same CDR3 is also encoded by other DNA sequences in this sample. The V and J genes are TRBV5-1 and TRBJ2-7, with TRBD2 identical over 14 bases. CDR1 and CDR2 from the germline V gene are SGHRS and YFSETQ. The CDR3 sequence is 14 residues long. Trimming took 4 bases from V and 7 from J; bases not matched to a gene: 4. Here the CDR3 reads CASSLGLAGEEQYF. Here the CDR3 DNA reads TGCGCCAGCAGCCTGGGACTAGCGGGAGAAGAGCAGTACTTC.

The CDR3 is CASSPGTGNNEQYF. CDR3 bases: TGTGCCAGCTCACCAGGGACAGGGAACAACGAGCAGTACTTC. The chain carries TRBV18 and TRBJ2-7, with 9 positions matching TRBD1. The trim removed 2 bases at V and 5 bases at J, leaving 4 bases unmatched. This CDR3 is 14 amino acids long. Germline V gene data show CDR1 as KGHSH and CDR2 as LQKENI.

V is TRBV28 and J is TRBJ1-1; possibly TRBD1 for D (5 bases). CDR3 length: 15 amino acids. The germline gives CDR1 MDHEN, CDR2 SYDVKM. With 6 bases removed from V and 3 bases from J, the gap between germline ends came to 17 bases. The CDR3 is CASSPPLQGDTEAFF. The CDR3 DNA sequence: TGTGCCAGCAGCCCCCCTCTCCAGGGCGACACTGAAGCTTTCTTT.

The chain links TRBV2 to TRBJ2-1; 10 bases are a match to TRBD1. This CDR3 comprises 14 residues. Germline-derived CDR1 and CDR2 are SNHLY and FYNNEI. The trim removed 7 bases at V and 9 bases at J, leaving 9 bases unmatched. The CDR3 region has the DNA TGTGCCAGCACCCACGACAGGGGGCAAGGTGAGCAGTTCTTC. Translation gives CASTHDRGQGEQFF.

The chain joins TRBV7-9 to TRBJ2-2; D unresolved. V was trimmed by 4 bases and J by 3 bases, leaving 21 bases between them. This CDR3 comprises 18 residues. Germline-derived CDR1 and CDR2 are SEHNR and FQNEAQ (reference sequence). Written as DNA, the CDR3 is TGTGCCAGCAGCTCCCTTACCCTCTCGGGTCTGTACACCGGGGAGCTGTTTTTT. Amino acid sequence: CASSSLTLSGLYTGELFF.

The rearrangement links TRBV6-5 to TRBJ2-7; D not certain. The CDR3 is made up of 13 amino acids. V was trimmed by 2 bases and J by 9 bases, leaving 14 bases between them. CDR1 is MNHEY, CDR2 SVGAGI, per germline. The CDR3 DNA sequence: TGTGCCAGCAGTTACCGGGCCGAGACCAGGCAGTACTTC. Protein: CASSYRAETRQYF.

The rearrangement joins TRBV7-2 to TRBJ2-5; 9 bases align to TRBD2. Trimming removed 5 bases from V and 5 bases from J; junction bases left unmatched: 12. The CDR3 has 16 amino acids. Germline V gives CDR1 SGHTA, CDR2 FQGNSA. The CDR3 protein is CASSPQTSGRGETQYF. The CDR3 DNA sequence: TGTGCCAGCAGCCCTCAGACTAGCGGTCGCGGGGAGACCCAGTACTTC.

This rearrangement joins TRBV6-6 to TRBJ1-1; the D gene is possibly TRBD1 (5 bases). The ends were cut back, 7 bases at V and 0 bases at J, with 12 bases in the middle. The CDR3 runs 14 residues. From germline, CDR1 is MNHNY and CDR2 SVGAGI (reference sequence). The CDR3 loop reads CASTTGQLNTEAFF. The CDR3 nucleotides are TGTGCCAGCACCACCGGACAACTGAACACTGAAGCTTTCTTT.

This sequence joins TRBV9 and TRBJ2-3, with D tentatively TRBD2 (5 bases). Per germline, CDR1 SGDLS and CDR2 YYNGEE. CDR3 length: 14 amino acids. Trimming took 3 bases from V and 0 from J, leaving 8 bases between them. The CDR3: CASSAGLSTDTQYF. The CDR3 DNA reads TGTGCCAGCAGCGCTGGACTGAGCACAGATACGCAGTATTTT.

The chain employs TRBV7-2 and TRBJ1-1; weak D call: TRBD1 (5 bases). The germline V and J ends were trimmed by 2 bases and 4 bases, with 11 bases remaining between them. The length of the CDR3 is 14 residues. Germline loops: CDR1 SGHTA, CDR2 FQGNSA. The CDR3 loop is CASSLRGSSTEAFF. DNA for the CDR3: TGTGCCAGCAGCTTAAGGGGTTCGAGCACTGAAGCTTTCTTT.

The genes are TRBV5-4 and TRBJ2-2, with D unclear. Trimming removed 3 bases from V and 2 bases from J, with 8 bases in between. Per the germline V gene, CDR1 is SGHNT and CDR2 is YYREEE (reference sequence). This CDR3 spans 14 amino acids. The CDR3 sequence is CASSSRVNTGELFF. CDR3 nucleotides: TGTGCCAGCAGCTCCCGGGTTAACACCGGGGAGCTGTTTTTT. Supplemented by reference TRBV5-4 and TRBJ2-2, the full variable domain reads ETGVTQSPTHLIKTRGQQVTLRCSSQSGHNTVSWYQQALGQGPQFIFQYYREEENGRGNFPPRFSGLQFPNYSSELNVNALELDDSALYLCASSSRVNTGELFFGEGSRLTVL.

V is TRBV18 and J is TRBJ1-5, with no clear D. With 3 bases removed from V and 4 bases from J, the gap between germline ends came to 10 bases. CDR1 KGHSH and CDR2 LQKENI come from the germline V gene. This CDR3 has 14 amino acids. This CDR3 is CASSPSSGNQPQHF. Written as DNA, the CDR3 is TGTGCCAGCTCACCCTCGTCGGGGAATCAGCCCCAGCATTTT.

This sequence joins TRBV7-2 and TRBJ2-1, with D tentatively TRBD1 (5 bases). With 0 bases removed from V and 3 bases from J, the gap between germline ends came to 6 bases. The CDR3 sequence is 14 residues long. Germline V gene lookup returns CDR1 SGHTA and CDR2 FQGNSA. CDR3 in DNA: TGTGCCAGCAGCTTAGCAGGGGTCTACAATGAGCAGTTCTTC. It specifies CASSLAGVYNEQFF.